One and the same sample provided the 23 T cell receptor beta chains below, sequenced in a study of T-cell memory formation after mild COVID-19. TCRdb reprocessed the 5' RACE reads with MiXCR, giving one entry per CDR3 protein. The sample contains under 85,000 distinct CDR3 sequences, approximately 14% of which appear only once. The sample taken for sequencing was PBMCs or a T cell subset sorted from them (not recorded which). The receptors were sampled from an adult woman who had mild COVID-19 (a few samples of this study predate the infection). Cell type and time point are not known.

This rearrangement joins TRBV12-3 or TRBV12-4 to TRBJ2-2; 7 bases match TRBD2. V trimming: 7 bases; J trimming: 0 bases; junction bases outside the gene matches: 14. The CDR3 is made up of 18 amino acids. CDR3 in DNA: TGTGCCAGCAAGCCGTTTCCCATTGGACTAGCGAACACCGGGGAGCTGTTTTTT. The encoded protein is CASKPFPIGLANTGELFF.

This clonotype turned up a few times. The chain carries TRBV9 and TRBJ2-1; TRBD2 matches at 9 bases. Germline assignment: CDR1 SGDLS and CDR2 YYNGEE. The CDR3 is made up of 18 amino acids. The junction had 16 bases not matched to a gene; V was cut back by 4 bases and J by 5 bases. The CDR3 loop is CASSPTGTSPVSDNEQFF. CDR3 in DNA: TGTGCCAGCAGCCCCACCGGGACTAGCCCCGTATCTGACAATGAGCAGTTCTTC.

The chain recombines TRBV15 with TRBJ2-3; D remains unclear. Trimming cost V 0 bases and J 6 bases, with 7 bases left between them. Germline CDR1 LNHNV, CDR2 YYDKDF (reference sequence). The CDR3 consists of 13 residues. CDR3 DNA sequence: TGTGCCACCAGCAGAGATTTGAAGGATACGCAGTATTTT. Its protein product is CATSRDLKDTQYF.

This clonotype has a handful of counts. The rearrangement links TRBV29-1 to TRBJ2-7; tentatively, D is TRBD2 (5 bases). The CDR3 has 14 residues. CDR1 SQVTM and CDR2 ANQGSEA come from the germline V gene. V lost 0 bases to trimming and J lost 3 bases, with 12 bases between them. The CDR3 loop is CSVEEKGSGYEQYF. CDR3 DNA: TGCAGCGTTGAAGAGAAAGGGAGCGGCTACGAGCAGTACTTC.

This clonotype occurred a few times. V usage is TRBV5-6 and J usage is TRBJ2-5, with 8 positions matching TRBD1. The CDR3 is 14 amino acids. Looked up from germline, CDR1 is SGHDT and CDR2 is YYEEEE. The trim removed 5 bases at V and 5 bases at J, leaving 8 bases unmatched. The CDR3 is CASRGQGARETQYF. DNA for the CDR3: TGTGCCAGCAGAGGTCAGGGGGCGCGGGAGACCCAGTACTTC.

This clonotype was found a few times. The rearrangement links TRBV12-3 or TRBV12-4 to TRBJ2-3, with D unresolved. The V end was cut by 6 bases, the J end by 6 bases, with 10 bases between. There are 12 residues in the CDR3. The CDR3 bases are TGTGCCAGCAGCCGTCTCGCGGATACGCAGTATTTT. Translating it yields CASSRLADTQYF.

This clonotype has just a few counts. This chain links TRBV4-3 with TRBJ1-2; no clear D gene. CDR1 LGHNA and CDR2 YSLEER come from the germline V gene. The germline V and J ends were trimmed by 0 bases and 8 bases, with 19 bases remaining between them. CDR3 length: 16 residues. CDR3 in amino acids: CASSQEVAGTSRGYTF. The CDR3 region has the DNA TGCGCCAGCAGCCAAGAAGTGGCAGGAACCTCAAGGGGCTACACCTTC.

The CDR3 loop is CASSLEVGDHGYTF. CDR3 nucleotides: TGCGCCAGCAGCTTGGAGGTTGGGGACCATGGCTACACCTTC. The rearrangement links TRBV5-1 to TRBJ1-2; D perhaps matches TRBD1 (5 bases). This CDR3 is built from 14 residues. Germline V lookup: CDR1 SGHRS, CDR2 YFSETQ. V gave up 0 bases and J gave up 6 bases, with 12 bases separating them.

This clonotype showed up just a few times. The chain combines TRBV5-1 with TRBJ2-1; D call uncertain. Germline V gene sequence: CDR1 SGHRS, CDR2 YFSETQ. V was cut by 0 bases and J by 4 bases, with 14 bases left in between. This CDR3 region has 16 residues. The CDR3 sequence is CASSLDAVGSYNEQFF. The CDR3 nucleotides read TGCGCCAGCAGCTTGGATGCGGTGGGGTCATACAATGAGCAGTTCTTC.

This clonotype came up a few times. The chain links TRBV7-6 to TRBJ2-6, with D possibly matching TRBD1 (5 bases). The CDR3 length is 17 residues. The V and J ends lost 6 bases and 12 bases respectively, with 27 bases between them. CDR1 is SGHVS, CDR2 FNYEAQ, per germline. The CDR3 nucleotides read TGTGCCAGCAGTTTTAAACCCCAGGGTGGAGCTTTGGCCGTCCTGACTTTC. Amino acid sequence: CASSFKPQGGALAVLTF.

Only a few counts were recorded for this clonotype. The chain uses TRBV6-5 and TRBJ2-7; TRBD1 or TRBD2 may be the D gene (5 bases each). The length of the CDR3 is 15 residues. The V end was cut by 8 bases, the J end by 5 bases, with 22 bases between. From germline, CDR1 is MNHEY and CDR2 SVGAGI. The CDR3 reads CASSHQLDSPHEQYF. CDR3 sequence (DNA): TGTGCCAGCTCCCACCAACTAGACAGTCCCCACGAGCAGTACTTC.

The rearrangement joins TRBV6-2 or TRBV6-3 to TRBJ1-1; tentatively, D is TRBD1 (6 bases). This CDR3 has 15 amino acids. Germline assignment: CDR1 MNHEY and CDR2 SVGEGT. V was shortened by 2 bases and J by 1 base, with 11 bases between the two germline ends. The CDR3 reads CASSYPGHKNTEAFF. The CDR3 DNA sequence: TGTGCCAGCAGTTACCCGGGACACAAGAACACTGAAGCTTTCTTT.

This clonotype appeared a few times. V and J are TRBV7-2 and TRBJ2-1; TRBD2 is a possible D gene (6 bases). This CDR3 has 12 amino acids. V lost 8 bases to trimming and J lost 8 bases, with 13 bases between them. Germline values: CDR1 SGHTA, CDR2 FQGNSA. CDR3 sequence (DNA): TGTGCCAGCGGACTACCTAGGGATGAGCAGTTCTTC. It yields the protein CASGLPRDEQFF. Full variable domain (missing parts from reference TRBV7-2 and TRBJ2-1): GAGVSQSPSNKVTEKGKDVELRCDPISGHTALYWYRQSLGQGLEFLIYFQGNSAPDKSGLPSDRFSAERTGGSVSTLTIQRTQQEDSAVYLCASGLPRDEQFFGPGTRLTVL.

This chain uses TRBV29-1 with TRBJ1-1; D call uncertain. V shed 3 bases and J shed 5 bases, with 10 bases lying between them. There are 12 residues in the CDR3. Germline values: CDR1 SQVTM, CDR2 ANQGSEA. CDR3 in amino acids: CSVEGIETEAFF. CDR3 sequence (DNA): TGCAGCGTTGAGGGGATTGAAACTGAAGCTTTCTTT.

This clonotype came up a few times. The chain joins TRBV7-9 to TRBJ2-7; D call uncertain. V was trimmed by 3 bases and J by 5 bases, leaving 11 bases between them. This CDR3 has 13 amino acids. The germline V gene encodes CDR1 SEHNR and CDR2 FQNEAQ (reference sequence). The CDR3, as DNA: TGTGCCAGCAGCTTTAGTAACAGCGACGAGCAGTACTTC. Protein: CASSFSNSDEQYF.

This clonotype showed up just a few times. The rearrangement links TRBV7-9 to TRBJ2-7, with D possibly called TRBD1 or TRBD2 (5 bases each). With 5 bases removed from V and 3 bases from J, the gap between germline ends came to 20 bases. CDR3 length equals 16 residues. CDR1 is SEHNR, CDR2 FQNEAQ, per germline (reference sequence). CDR3 nucleotide sequence: TGTGCCAGCAGCCTAGAGGGGACGGACGGAAACTACGAGCAGTACTTC. Protein product: CASSLEGTDGNYEQYF. Complete variable domain (other parts from reference TRBV7-9 and TRBJ2-7): DTGVSQNPRHKITKRGQNVTFRCDPISEHNRLYWYRQTLGQGPEFLTYFQNEAQLEKSRLLSDRFSAERPKGSFSTLEIQRTEQGDSAMYLCASSLEGTDGNYEQYFGPGTRLTVT.

The V call is TRBV9, the J call TRBJ1-1, with 7 positions matching TRBD1. V was clipped by 0 bases and J by 0 bases; unmatched bases: 5. The germline V gene encodes CDR1 SGDLS and CDR2 YYNGEE. This CDR3 is built from 16 residues. CDR3 region: CASSVGSGGMNTEAFF. The DNA of the CDR3 is TGTGCCAGCAGCGTAGGGTCAGGGGGTATGAACACTGAAGCTTTCTTT.

The table lists this clonotype with many counts. The gene calls are TRBV7-9 and TRBJ2-5, with D possibly matching TRBD2 (6 bases). The CDR3 has 16 residues. Deletions cut 0 bases from V and 1 base from J, with 12 bases between. Germline values: CDR1 SEHNR, CDR2 FQNEAQ (reference sequence). The CDR3 here is CASSLARGNGQETQYF. In DNA form, the CDR3 reads TGTGCCAGCAGCTTAGCCCGCGGGAACGGCCAAGAGACCCAGTACTTC.

This clonotype occurred many times. This chain links TRBV5-6 with TRBJ2-5; D gene ambiguous. V was pared by 5 bases and J by 1 base, with 15 bases between. The germline CDR1 and CDR2 sequences are SGHDT and YYEEEE. This CDR3 region has 15 residues. The CDR3 region is CASRAYLGAQETQYF. DNA of the CDR3: TGTGCCAGCAGGGCCTATCTCGGAGCCCAAGAGACCCAGTACTTC.

This clonotype has only a few counts. The genes are TRBV12-3 or TRBV12-4 and TRBJ1-2, with 7 bases matching TRBD1. This CDR3 has 13 residues. Trimming removed 6 bases from V and 4 bases from J; junction bases left unmatched: 5. The CDR3 sequence is CASSPTGSYGYTF. Written as DNA, the CDR3 is TGTGCCAGCAGCCCGACAGGGAGCTATGGCTACACCTTC.

This clonotype was found a few times. This CDR3 reads CASSLSGSASGVSPLKLETQYF. The DNA for the CDR3 is TGTGCCAGCAGTTTAAGTGGATCGGCTAGCGGGGTATCTCCCCTCAAGTTAGAGACCCAGTACTTC. The chain combines TRBV12-3 or TRBV12-4 with TRBJ2-5; 9 bases are a match to TRBD2. V lost 2 bases, J lost 4 bases, and 26 bases stayed unmatched. The CDR3 is made up of 22 amino acids.

With respect to this clonotype: One end of the junction varies from germline; a read error may be responsible. The rearrangement links TRBV7-7 to TRBJ2-1; D may correspond to TRBD1 or TRBD2 (6 bases each). The CDR3 extends over 16 amino acids. CDR1 is SSHAT and CDR2 is FNYEAQ in the germline V gene (reference sequence). The CDR3 nucleotides are TGTGCTAGCAGCCCAGGAGGGGGGAGCTCCTACAATGAGCAGTTCTTC. As protein: CASSPGGGSSYNEQFF.

CDR3: CASSLALQGSQETQYF. CDR3 DNA: TGTGCCAGCAGCTTAGCGTTACAGGGAAGCCAAGAGACCCAGTACTTC. The chain has TRBV7-9 and TRBJ2-5; the D gene is possibly TRBD1 (6 bases). The V and J ends lost 0 bases and 1 base respectively, with 12 bases between them. Germline CDR1 is SEHNR and CDR2 is FQNEAQ (reference sequence). CDR3 length equals 16 residues.